A single sample gave rise to the 14 T cell receptor beta chains below, sequenced in a study of blood T cell repertoires in COVID-19 (dated by TCRdb to the early 2020s). Library generation was performed with the immunoSEQ multiplex PCR assay. TCRdb provides this immuneACCESS table in a form limited to in-frame rearrangements. Some clones are lacking; in checked studies, under half of them reflect an unresolved V gene, and why the rest are absent is not known. A total of about 410,000 clones appear in this sample, around 89% of them only once. The ten largest account for around 1.5% of the sample. The sequenced sample consisted of peripheral blood. These receptor sequences come from a woman aged 40 to 50 with COVID-19, enrolled during active disease.

Concerning this clone: The same CDR3 arises from other DNA sequences in this sample as well. V gene TRBV7-2 combines with J gene TRBJ2-5; D remains unclear. The CDR3 extends over 14 amino acids. V dropped 3 bases and J dropped 3 bases, with 11 bases sitting between them. CDR1 and CDR2 from the germline V gene are SGHTA and FQGNSA. The CDR3 loop reads CASSLVAGEETQYF. In DNA, the CDR3 is TGTGCCAGCAGCTTGGTGGCAGGCGAAGAGACCCAGTACTTC. The full variable domain, with the rest looked up from reference TRBV7-2 and TRBJ2-5, is GAGVSQSPSNKVTEKGKDVELRCDPISGHTALYWYRQSLGQGLEFLIYFQGNSAPDKSGLPSDRFSAERTGGSVSTLTIQRTQQEDSAVYLCASSLVAGEETQYFGPGTRLLVL.

The chain joins TRBV5-6 to TRBJ1-6; a weak D match, TRBD1 (6 bases). Trimming removed 0 bases from V and 10 bases from J, with 14 bases in between. Looked up from germline, CDR1 is SGHDT and CDR2 is YYEEEE. There are 15 residues in the CDR3. In DNA form, the CDR3 reads TGTGCCAGCAGCTTGGACAGGCCGGGGGGCTCACCCCTCCACTTT. It specifies CASSLDRPGGSPLHF.

The CDR3 loop is CASGPLAGEWGGELFF. The CDR3 DNA reads TGTGCCAGCGGTCCACTAGCGGGAGAGTGGGGCGGGGAGCTGTTTTTT. V is TRBV2 and J is TRBJ2-2; 11 bases fit TRBD2. Germline V gene data show CDR1 as SNHLY and CDR2 as FYNNEI. V lost 8 bases, J lost 7 bases, and 12 bases stayed unmatched. This CDR3 is 16 amino acids long.

This chain links TRBV28 with TRBJ1-2; a possible D gene is TRBD1 (5 bases). The CDR3 contains 13 residues. Germline CDR1 and CDR2: MDHEN and SYDVKM. Trimming pared 10 bases from V and 4 bases from J, leaving 16 bases between. CDR3 DNA: TGTGCCACTCCCCGGGGGTTGGGCTATGGCTACACCTTC. Its protein product is CATPRGLGYGYTF.

This clone was seen a handful of times. The junction departs from germline at one end; a sequencing error may be responsible. J is TRBJ2-1 and V is TRBV7-7; TRBD2 matches at 7 bases. This CDR3 region has 18 residues. CDR1 and CDR2 (germline): SSHAT, FNYEAQ (reference sequence). The CDR3 bases are TGTGCTAGCAGCCTACGGCCTAGTGAGCGGGAAGACTACAATGAGCAGTTCTTC. It translates to CASSLRPSEREDYNEQFF.

In this sample, this clone turned up once. The chain employs TRBV29-1 and TRBJ2-1; a possible D gene is TRBD1 (6 bases). Trimming cost V 8 bases and J 14 bases, with 19 bases left between them. Per the germline V gene, CDR1 is SQVTM and CDR2 is ANQGSEA. CDR3 length: 11 amino acids. CDR3: CSLSEGGSKFF. As DNA, the CDR3 is TGCAGCCTCTCGGAAGGGGGATCTAAGTTCTTC.

The sample holds a few counts of this clone. The chain links TRBV18 to TRBJ2-2, with D unresolved. V lost 3 bases and J 1 base, leaving 6 bases between the germline ends. Looked up from germline, CDR1 is KGHSH and CDR2 is LQKENI. The CDR3 covers 14 residues. CDR3: CASSPSQNTGELFF. The CDR3 DNA reads as TGTGCCAGCTCACCTAGCCAGAACACCGGGGAGCTGTTTTTT.

The chain combines TRBV7-9 with TRBJ2-1; 7 nucleotides match TRBD2. Germline CDR1 and CDR2: SEHNR and FQNEAQ (reference sequence). This CDR3 is 16 amino acids long. The junction had 6 bases not matched to a gene; V was cut back by 1 base and J by 3 bases. The CDR3 DNA follows: TGTGCCAGCAGCTTAGGGACCGCGGGGGTCTACAATGAGCAGTTCTTC. Translation: CASSLGTAGVYNEQFF.

The rearrangement uses TRBV27 and TRBJ2-1, with 13 bases identical to TRBD2. This CDR3 has 16 residues. Per the germline V gene, CDR1 is MNHEY and CDR2 is SMNVEV (reference sequence). V shed 7 bases and J 7 bases; nucleotides not matched to a gene: 10. The CDR3 sequence: CASNSAGTSGTNEQFF. CDR3 coding DNA: TGTGCCAGCAATTCCGCCGGGACTAGCGGGACGAATGAGCAGTTCTTC.

V gene TRBV5-1 combines with J gene TRBJ2-1, with a possible D match to TRBD1 (6 bases). This CDR3 is built from 13 residues. V was clipped by 2 bases and J by 4 bases, with 7 bases between them. Looked up from germline, CDR1 is SGHRS and CDR2 is YFSETQ. This chain's CDR3 is CASSLQGYNEQFF. CDR3 bases: TGCGCCAGCAGCTTACAGGGTTACAATGAGCAGTTCTTC.

V is TRBV30 and J is TRBJ2-6, with 11 bases lining up with TRBD1. Per germline, CDR1 GTSNPN and CDR2 SVGIG (reference sequence). V lost 6 bases, J lost 1 base, and 2 bases stayed unmatched. The CDR3 spans 15 residues. CDR3 DNA: TGTGCCTGTGGGACAGGGGGTTCTGGGGCCAACGTCCTGACTTTC. Protein product: CACGTGGSGANVLTF.

The table lists this clone with a count of one. The chain couples TRBV6-5 to TRBJ1-2; maybe TRBD1 (5 bases). CDR1 is MNHEY, CDR2 SVGAGI, per germline. V was cut by 0 bases and J by 7 bases, with 9 bases left in between. This CDR3 spans 13 amino acids. The CDR3 sequence: CASSYSGAGGYTF. The CDR3 coding sequence is TGTGCCAGCAGTTACTCAGGGGCTGGTGGCTACACCTTC.

The V call is TRBV28, the J call TRBJ1-2; TRBD1 aligns across 8 bases. V was pared by 0 bases and J by 3 bases, with 9 bases of the junction left unmatched. Germline V CDR1 and CDR2: MDHEN, SYDVKM. This CDR3 has 17 residues. CDR3 region: CASSLWTGTGDDYGYTF. CDR3 DNA: TGTGCCAGCAGTTTATGGACTGGGACAGGCGATGACTATGGCTACACCTTC.

This rearrangement joins TRBV5-8 to TRBJ1-1; possibly TRBD1 for D (5 bases). Trimming pared 0 bases from V and 4 bases from J, leaving 13 bases between. The CDR3 extends over 15 amino acids. The germline V gene has CDR1 SGHTS and CDR2 YDEGEE. CDR3 loop: CASSLGFREPTEAFF. Written as DNA, the CDR3 is TGTGCCAGCAGCTTGGGTTTCAGGGAACCCACTGAAGCTTTCTTT.